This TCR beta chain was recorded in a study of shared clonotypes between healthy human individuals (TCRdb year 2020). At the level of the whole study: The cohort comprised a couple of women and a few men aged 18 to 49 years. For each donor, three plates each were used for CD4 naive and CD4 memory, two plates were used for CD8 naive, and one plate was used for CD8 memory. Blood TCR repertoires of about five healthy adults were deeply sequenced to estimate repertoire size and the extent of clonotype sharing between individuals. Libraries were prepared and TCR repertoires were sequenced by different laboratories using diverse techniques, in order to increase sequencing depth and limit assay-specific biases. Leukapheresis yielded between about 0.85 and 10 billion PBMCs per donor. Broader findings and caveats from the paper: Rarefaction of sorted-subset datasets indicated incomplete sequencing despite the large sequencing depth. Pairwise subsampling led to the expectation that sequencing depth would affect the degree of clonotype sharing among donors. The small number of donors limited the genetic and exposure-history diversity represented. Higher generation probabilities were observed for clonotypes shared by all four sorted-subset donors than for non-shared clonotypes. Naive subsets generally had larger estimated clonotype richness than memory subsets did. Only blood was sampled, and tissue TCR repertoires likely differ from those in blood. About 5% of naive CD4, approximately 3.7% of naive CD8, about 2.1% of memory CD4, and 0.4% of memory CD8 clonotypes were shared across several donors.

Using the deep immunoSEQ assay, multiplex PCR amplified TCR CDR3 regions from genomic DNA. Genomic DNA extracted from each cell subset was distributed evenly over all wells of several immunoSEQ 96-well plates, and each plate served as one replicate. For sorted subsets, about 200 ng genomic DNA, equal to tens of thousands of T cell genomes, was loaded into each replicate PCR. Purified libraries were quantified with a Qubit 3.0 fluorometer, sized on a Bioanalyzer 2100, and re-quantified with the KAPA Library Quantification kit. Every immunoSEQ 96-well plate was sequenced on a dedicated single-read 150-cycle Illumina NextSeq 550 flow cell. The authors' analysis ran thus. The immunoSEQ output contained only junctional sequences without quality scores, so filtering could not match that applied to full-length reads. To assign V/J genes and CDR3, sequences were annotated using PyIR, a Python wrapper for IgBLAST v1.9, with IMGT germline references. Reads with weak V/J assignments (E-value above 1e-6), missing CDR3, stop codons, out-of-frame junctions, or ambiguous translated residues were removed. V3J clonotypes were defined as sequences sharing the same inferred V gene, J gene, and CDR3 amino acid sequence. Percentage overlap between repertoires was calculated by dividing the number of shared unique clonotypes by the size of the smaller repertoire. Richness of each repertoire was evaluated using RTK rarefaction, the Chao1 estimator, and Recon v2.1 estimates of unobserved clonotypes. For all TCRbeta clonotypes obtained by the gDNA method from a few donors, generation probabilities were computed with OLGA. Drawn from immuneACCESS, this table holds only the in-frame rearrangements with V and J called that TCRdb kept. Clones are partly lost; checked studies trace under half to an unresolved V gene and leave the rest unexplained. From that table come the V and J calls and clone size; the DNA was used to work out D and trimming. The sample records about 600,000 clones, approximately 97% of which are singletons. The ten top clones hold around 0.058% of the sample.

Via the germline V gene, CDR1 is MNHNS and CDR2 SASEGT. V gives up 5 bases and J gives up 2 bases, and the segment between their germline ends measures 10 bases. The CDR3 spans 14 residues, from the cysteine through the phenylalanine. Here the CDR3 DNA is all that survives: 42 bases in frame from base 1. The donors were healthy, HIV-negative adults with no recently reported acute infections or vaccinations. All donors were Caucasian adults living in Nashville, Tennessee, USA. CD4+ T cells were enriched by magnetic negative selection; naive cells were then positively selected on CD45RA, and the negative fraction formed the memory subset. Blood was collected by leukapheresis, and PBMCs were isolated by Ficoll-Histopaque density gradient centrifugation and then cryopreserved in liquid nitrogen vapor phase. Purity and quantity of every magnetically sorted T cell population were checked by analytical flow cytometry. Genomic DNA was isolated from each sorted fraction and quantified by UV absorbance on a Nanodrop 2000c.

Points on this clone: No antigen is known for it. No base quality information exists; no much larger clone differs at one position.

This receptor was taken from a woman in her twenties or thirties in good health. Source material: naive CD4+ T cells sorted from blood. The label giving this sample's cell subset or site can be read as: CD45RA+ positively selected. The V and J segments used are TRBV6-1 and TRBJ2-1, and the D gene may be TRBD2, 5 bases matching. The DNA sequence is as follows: TGTGCCAGCAGTAAATGGGAGCCCTACAATGAGCAGTTCTTC. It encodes CASSKWEPYNEQFF.